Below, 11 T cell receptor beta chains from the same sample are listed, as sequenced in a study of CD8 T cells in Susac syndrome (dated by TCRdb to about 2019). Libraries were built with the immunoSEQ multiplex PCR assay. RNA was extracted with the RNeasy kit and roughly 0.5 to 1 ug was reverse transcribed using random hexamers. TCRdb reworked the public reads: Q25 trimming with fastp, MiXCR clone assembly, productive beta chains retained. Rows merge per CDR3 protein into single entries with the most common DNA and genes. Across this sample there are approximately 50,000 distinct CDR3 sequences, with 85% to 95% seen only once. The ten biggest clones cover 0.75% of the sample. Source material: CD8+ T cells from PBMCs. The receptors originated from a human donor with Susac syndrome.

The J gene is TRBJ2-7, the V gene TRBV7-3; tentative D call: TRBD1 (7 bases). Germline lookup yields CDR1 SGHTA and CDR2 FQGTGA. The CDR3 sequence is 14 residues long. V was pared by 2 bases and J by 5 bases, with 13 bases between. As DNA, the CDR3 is TGTGCCAGCAGCTTAGGGGGGACAGTCGACGAGCAGTACTTC. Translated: CASSLGGTVDEQYF. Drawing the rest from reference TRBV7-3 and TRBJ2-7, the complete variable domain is GAGVSQTPSNKVTEKGKYVELRCDPISGHTALYWYRQSLGQGPEFLIYFQGTGAADDSGLPNDRFFAVRPEGSVSTLKIQRTERGDSAVYLCASSLGGTVDEQYFGPGTRLTVT.

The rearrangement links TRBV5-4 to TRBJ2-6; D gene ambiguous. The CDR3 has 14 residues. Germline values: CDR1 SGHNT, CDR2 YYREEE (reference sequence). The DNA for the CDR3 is TGTGGAAAAGGTGGGCTCTTTGGGGCCAACGTCCTGACTTTC. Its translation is CGKGGLFGANVLTF.

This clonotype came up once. This CDR3 is CASKVGSGRSYNEQFF. The CDR3 coding sequence is TGTGCCAGTAAGGTTGGTAGCGGCCGCTCCTACAATGAGCAGTTCTTC. The rearrangement uses TRBV19 and TRBJ2-1; D is possibly TRBD2 (6 bases). The CDR3 has 16 amino acids. The germline V gene encodes CDR1 LNHDA and CDR2 SQIVND (reference sequence). Trimming cost V 7 bases and J 0 bases, with 16 bases left between them.

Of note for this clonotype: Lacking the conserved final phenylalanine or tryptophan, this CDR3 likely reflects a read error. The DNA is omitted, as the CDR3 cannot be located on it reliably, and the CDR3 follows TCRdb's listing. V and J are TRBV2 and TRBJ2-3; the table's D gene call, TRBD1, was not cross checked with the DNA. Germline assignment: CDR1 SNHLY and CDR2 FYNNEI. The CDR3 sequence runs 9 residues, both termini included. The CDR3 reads CASGGRTEL.

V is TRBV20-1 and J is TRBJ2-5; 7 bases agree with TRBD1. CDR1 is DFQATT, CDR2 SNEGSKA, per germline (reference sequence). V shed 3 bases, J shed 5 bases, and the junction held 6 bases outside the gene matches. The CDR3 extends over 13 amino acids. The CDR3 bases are TGCAGTGCTAGTGGGACAGTCCGGGAGACCCAGTACTTC. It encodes CSASGTVRETQYF.

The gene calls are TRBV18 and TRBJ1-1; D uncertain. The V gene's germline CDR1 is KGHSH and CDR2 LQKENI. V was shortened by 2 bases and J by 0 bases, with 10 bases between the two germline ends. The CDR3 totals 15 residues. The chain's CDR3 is CASSPSKNLNTEAFF. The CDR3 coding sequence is TGTGCCAGCTCACCATCGAAAAACCTGAACACTGAAGCTTTCTTT.

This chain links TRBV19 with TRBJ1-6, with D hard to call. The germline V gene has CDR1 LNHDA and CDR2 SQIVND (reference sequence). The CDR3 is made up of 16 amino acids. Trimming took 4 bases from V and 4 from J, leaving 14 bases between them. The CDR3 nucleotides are TGTGCCAGTAGTAGCCCGGGGATGAGTTATAATTCACCCCTCCACTTT. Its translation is CASSSPGMSYNSPLHF.

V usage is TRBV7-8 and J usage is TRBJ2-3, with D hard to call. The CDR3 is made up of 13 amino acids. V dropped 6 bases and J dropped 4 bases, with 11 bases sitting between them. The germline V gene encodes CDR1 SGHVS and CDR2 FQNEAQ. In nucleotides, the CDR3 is TGTGCCAGCAGGCCCCTGACGTCAGATACGCAGTATTTT. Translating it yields CASRPLTSDTQYF.

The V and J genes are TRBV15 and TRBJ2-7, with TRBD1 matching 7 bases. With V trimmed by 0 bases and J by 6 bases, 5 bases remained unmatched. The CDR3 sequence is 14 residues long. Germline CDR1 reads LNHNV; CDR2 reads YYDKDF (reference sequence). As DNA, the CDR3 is TGTGCCACCAGCAGAGACCGACAGGGTAGCGAGCAGTACTTC. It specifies CATSRDRQGSEQYF.

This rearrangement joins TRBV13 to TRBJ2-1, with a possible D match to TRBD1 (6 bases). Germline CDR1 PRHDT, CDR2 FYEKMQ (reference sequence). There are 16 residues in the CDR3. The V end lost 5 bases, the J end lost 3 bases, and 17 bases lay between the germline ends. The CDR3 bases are TGTGCCAGCAGCGCCCGGAGCAGGGGTCGCTACAATGAGCAGTTCTTC. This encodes CASSARSRGRYNEQFF.

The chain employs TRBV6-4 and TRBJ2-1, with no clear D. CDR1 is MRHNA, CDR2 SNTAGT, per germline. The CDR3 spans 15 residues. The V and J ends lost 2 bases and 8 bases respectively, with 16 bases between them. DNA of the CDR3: TGTGCCAGCAGTGACGGTTCCCTACCTGTCGATGAGCAGTTCTTC. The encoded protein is CASSDGSLPVDEQFF.